This TCR beta chain originates from a study of blood T cell repertoires in COVID-19. Across the study: Italy, Spain and the United States were the sources of the convalescent and acute COVID-19 samples.

In this sample, this clone turned up a few times. Original analysis: Estimated nucleated cell counts came from reference gene primer amplification. TCRdb keeps only in-frame clones here, not all; method: immunoSEQ multiplex PCR. From that table come the V and J calls and clone size; the DNA was used to work out D and trimming. Of about 170,000 clones in the sample, approximately 79% were seen once. This CDR3 contains 16 residues. Germline CDR1 and CDR2: KGHDR and SFDVKD. V shed 7 bases and J 8 bases; nucleotides not matched to a gene: 11. The source of this sequence is an elderly woman with acute or convalescent COVID-19. Source material: peripheral blood. The V and J genes are TRBV24-1 and TRBJ1-3, with 12 nucleotides matching TRBD1. CDR3 sequence (DNA): TGTGCCACCAGAGATAGGGGACAGGGGGCGGGGTACACCATATATTTT. This sequence encodes CATRDRGQGAGYTIYF.